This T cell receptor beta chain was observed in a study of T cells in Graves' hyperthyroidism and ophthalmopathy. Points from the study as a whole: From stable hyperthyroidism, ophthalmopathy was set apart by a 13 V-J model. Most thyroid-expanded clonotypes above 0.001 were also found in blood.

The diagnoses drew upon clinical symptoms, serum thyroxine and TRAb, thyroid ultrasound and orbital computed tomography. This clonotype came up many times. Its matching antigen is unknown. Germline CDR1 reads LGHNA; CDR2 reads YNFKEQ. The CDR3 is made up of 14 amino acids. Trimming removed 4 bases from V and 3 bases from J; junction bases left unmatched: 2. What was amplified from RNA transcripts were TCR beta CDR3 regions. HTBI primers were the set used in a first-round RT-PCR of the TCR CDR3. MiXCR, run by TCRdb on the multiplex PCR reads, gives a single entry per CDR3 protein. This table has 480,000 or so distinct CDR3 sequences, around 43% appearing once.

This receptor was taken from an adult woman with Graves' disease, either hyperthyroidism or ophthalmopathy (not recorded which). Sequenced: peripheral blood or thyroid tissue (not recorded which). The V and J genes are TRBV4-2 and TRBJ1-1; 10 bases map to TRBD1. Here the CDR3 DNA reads TGTGCCAGCAGCCGGACAGGGGGGGACACTGAAGCTTTCTTT. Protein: CASSRTGGDTEAFF.